This TCR beta chain was profiled in a study of metastatic and nonmetastatic thyroid tumors. At the level of the study: Malignant and benign thyroid patients had repertoires compared in peripheral blood and tumor or nodule tissue.

Looked up from germline, CDR1 is MDHEN and CDR2 is SYDVKM. With 6 bases removed from V and 0 bases from J, the gap between germline ends came to 14 bases. This CDR3 spans 16 amino acids. Every patient was untreated before thyroid surgery. Per the original data handling: Across clinicopathological groups, CDR3 differences served as the basis for building a distant-metastasis classifier for papillary thyroid cancer. TCRdb re-called the PCR reads via MiXCR. TCRdb's processing, not the authors', yielded these V and J calls. The repertoire consists of tens of thousands of clones, with roughly 26% occurring once and the leading ten covering roughly a tenth. General observations from the study: Compared with benign nodules, malignant thyroid tumors were reported to have significantly higher TCR beta diversity in both blood and tumor.

This clone was recorded at least ten times. Its antigen is currently unknown. The gene calls are TRBV28 and TRBJ1-4; no definite D call. This sequence was found in a female donor with papillary thyroid cancer or a benign thyroid nodule (not recorded which). Some clones in this sample may be carry-over from other donors' samples. The source material was blood. The CDR3 loop is CASSPVRAATNEKLFF. CDR3 bases: TGTGCCAGCAGCCCCGTGCGAGCCGCAACTAATGAAAAACTGTTTTTT.